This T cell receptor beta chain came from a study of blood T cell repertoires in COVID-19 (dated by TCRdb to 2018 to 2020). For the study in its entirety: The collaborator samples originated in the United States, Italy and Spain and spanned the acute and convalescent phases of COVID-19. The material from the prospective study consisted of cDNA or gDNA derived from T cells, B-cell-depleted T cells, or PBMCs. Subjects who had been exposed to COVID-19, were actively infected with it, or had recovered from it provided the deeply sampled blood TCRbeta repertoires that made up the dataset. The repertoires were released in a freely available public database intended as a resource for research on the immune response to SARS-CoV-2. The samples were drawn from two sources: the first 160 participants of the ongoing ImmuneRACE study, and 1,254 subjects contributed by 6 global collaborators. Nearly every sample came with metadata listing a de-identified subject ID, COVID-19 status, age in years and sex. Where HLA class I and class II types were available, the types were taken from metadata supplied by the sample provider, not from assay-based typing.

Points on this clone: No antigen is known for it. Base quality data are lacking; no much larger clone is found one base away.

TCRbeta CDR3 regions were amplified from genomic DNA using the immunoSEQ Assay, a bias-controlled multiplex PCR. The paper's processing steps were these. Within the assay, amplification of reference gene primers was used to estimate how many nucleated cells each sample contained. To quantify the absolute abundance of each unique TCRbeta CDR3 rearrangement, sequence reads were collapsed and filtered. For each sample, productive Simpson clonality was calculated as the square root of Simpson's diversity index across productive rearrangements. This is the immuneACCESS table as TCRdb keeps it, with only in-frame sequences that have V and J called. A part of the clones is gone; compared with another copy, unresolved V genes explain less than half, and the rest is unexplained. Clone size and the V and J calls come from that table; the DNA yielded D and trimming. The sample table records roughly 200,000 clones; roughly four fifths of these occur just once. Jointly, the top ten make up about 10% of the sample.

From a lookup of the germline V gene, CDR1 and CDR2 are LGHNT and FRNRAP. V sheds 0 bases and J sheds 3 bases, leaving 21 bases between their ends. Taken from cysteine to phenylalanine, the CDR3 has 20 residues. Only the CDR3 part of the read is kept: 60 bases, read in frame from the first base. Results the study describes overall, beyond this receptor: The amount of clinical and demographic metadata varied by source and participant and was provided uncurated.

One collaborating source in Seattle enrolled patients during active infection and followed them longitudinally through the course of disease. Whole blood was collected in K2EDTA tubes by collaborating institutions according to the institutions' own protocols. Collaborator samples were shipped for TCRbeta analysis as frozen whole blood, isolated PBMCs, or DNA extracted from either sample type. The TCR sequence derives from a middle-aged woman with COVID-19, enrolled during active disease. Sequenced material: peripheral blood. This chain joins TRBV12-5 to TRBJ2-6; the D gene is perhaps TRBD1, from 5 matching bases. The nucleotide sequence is TGTGCTAGTGGTTTGGTACTCACTGGACATCGAGCGAGTGGGGCCAACGTCCTGACTTTC. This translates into CASGLVLTGHRASGANVLTF. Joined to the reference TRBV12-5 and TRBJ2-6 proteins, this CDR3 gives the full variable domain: DARVTQTPRHKVTEMGQEVTMRCQPILGHNTVFWYRQTMMQGLELLAYFRNRAPLDDSGMPKDRFSAEMPDATLATLKIQPSEPRDSAVYFCASGLVLTGHRASGANVLTFGAGSRLTVL.